This TCR beta chain was recorded in a study of OX40 agonist ivuxolimab in advanced cancers. Generated by immunoSEQ multiplex PCR, the TCRdb table keeps only in-frame clones and is missing some. The sample yields 14,000 or so clones, 65% to 80% seen once. CDR1 LGHNA and CDR2 YNFKEQ come from the germline V gene. Trimming removed 0 bases from V and 6 bases from J; junction bases left unmatched: 5. This CDR3 spans 16 amino acids. This clone came up a few times. This rearrangement joins TRBV4-2 to TRBJ2-1; 10 nucleotides agree with TRBD2. This receptor was taken from an adult with an advanced solid tumor such as melanoma, head and neck, liver or kidney cancer. The sample was CD4+ or CD8+ T cells sorted from blood, taken in a trial of the OX40 agonist ivuxolimab. CDR3 protein: CASSQDQAGGANEQFF. CDR3 coding DNA: TGTGCCAGCAGCCAAGATCAAGCGGGGGGGGCCAATGAGCAGTTCTTC.